The 27 T cell receptor beta chains below come from one sample, sequenced in a study of T cells in women clearing cervical HPV infection. The table came from immunoSEQ multiplex PCR; TCRdb's copy has only in-frame clones and leaves some out. The listing records approximately 21,000 clones. Sequences were obtained from blood buffy coat. Receptors were obtained from a woman between 18 and 75 years old with a cervical HPV16 infection that either progressed to CIN3+ or cleared (not recorded which).

As to this clone: The read stops 3 residues short of the end of the CDR3; the missing end is completed from the germline J gene. The rearrangement links TRBV20-1 to TRBJ2-1; TRBD2 agrees at 10 bases. Germline CDR1 DFQATT, CDR2 SNEGSKA (reference sequence). J gave up 4 bases and V 4 bases, and 7 bases lay outside the gene matches. This CDR3 spans 15 amino acids. The CDR3 loop is CSANPTSGKYNEQFF. CDR3 DNA, as far as it was read: TGCAGTGCTAACCCAACTAGCGGGAAGTACAATGAG.

This CDR3 reads CASSQDRASGAPYEQYF. The part of the CDR3 DNA that was read is TGTGCCAGCAGCCAAGATAGGGCTAGCGGGGCCCCCTACGAG. This chain connects TRBV3-1 (or the pseudogene TRBV3-2) to TRBJ2-7; TRBD2 agrees at 9 bases. The sequenced fragment ends 3 residues before the CDR3 boundary, so the rest is inferred from the germline J gene. Trimming removed 0 bases from V and 2 bases from J; junction bases left unmatched: 8. Germline V gives CDR1 LGHDT, CDR2 YNNKEL (reference sequence). The CDR3 runs 17 residues.

Turning to this clone: The read halts 3 residues ahead of the CDR3 end, with the missing end drawn from the germline J gene. The chain has TRBV7-3 and TRBJ2-6; the D is unclear. The CDR3 consists of 15 residues. Trimming took off 4 bases at V and 0 bases at J, with 7 bases between the two ends. Germline values: CDR1 SGHTA, CDR2 FQGTGA. The CDR3 DNA, read in part, is TGTGCCAGCAGCTCCAGGCTCTCTGGGGCCAACGTC. The encoded protein is CASSSRLSGANV. The whole CDR3 protein reads CASSSRLSGANVLTF.

Remarks on this clone: One end of the junction does not line up with germline, which may come from a read error. The read terminates 3 residues before the CDR3 end, so the remaining end is supplied by the germline J gene. Distinct nucleotide sequences in the sample also encode this CDR3. The rearrangement joins TRBV6-1 to TRBJ1-3; weak D call: TRBD1 (5 bases). CDR1 is MNHNS, CDR2 SASEGT, per germline. The CDR3 is 14 amino acids. CDR3 DNA, as far as it was read: TGTGCCAGCAGTGATGGGGGGTTTGGAAACACG. Translating it yields CASSDGGFGNT. In full, the CDR3 is CASSDGGFGNTIYF.

Regarding this clone: The sequenced fragment ends 3 residues before the CDR3 boundary, so the rest is inferred from the germline J gene. This chain uses TRBV6-4 with TRBJ2-2; 9 bases are shared with TRBD1. The ends lost 4 bases at V and 4 bases at J; junction bases unmatched: 4. The CDR3 sequence is 15 residues long. Germline V CDR1 and CDR2: MRHNA, SNTAGT. The CDR3 sequence: CASSGSTGGTGELFF. The sequenced CDR3 bases are TGTGCCAGCAGTGGCTCGACAGGGGGCACCGGGGAG.

On this clone itself: The sequenced fragment ends 3 residues before the CDR3 boundary, so the rest is inferred from the germline J gene. J is TRBJ2-5 and V is TRBV10-1, with 7 bases identical to TRBD2. Germline values: CDR1 WNHNN, CDR2 SYGVQD (reference sequence). Trimming removed 9 bases from V and 2 bases from J; junction bases left unmatched: 9. The CDR3 is 14 residues long. The DNA read from the CDR3 is TGCGCCAGTAGCTCCGGGACTACTCAAGAGACC. Translation: CASSSGTTQET. From start to end, the CDR3 is CASSSGTTQETQYF.

About this clone itself: The CDR3 goes on 3 residues after the read ends, and that part is filled in from the germline J gene. The genes are TRBV7-9 and TRBJ1-2; D not certain. Germline lookup yields CDR1 SEHNR and CDR2 FQNEAQ (reference sequence). The CDR3 extends over 15 amino acids. CDR3 residues: CASSLALGDLYDYTF. CDR3 DNA, as far as it was read: TGTGCCAGCAGCTTAGCACTAGGCGATTTATACGAC.

The CDR3 protein is CASSLMGGLSDTQYF. The part of the CDR3 DNA that was read is TGTGCCAGCAGCTTAATGGGGGGACTTTCAGATACG. The rearrangement uses TRBV7-3 and TRBJ2-3; a weak D match, TRBD2 (6 bases). Read coverage stops 3 residues before the CDR3 terminus; the germline J gene supplies the remainder. Per germline, CDR1 SGHTA and CDR2 FQGTGA. The CDR3 has 15 amino acids. The V end lost 1 base, the J end lost 4 bases, and 12 bases lay between the germline ends.

As to this clone: The read stops 3 residues short of the end of the CDR3; the missing end is completed from the germline J gene. The chain has TRBV2 and TRBJ1-1; D gene ambiguous. The CDR3 sequence is 15 residues long. Trimming removed 8 bases at V and 2 bases at J, with 18 bases between. CDR1 SNHLY and CDR2 FYNNEI come from the germline V gene. The DNA read from the CDR3 is TGTGCCAGCGACACTTTCCACTCGCCCAACACTGAA. Translating gives CASDTFHSPNTE. The complete CDR3 sequence is CASDTFHSPNTEAFF.

In the case of this clone: Read coverage stops 3 residues before the CDR3 terminus; the germline J gene supplies the remainder. The J gene is TRBJ2-7, the V gene TRBV10-1, with TRBD2 matching over 14 bases. V dropped 6 bases and J dropped 4; count of bases not matched to a gene: 8. CDR1 is WNHNN, CDR2 SYGVQD, per germline (reference sequence). This CDR3 is built from 16 residues. CDR3 protein: CASRDRLAGGPYEQYF. The sequenced part of the CDR3 DNA is TGCGCCAGCAGAGACAGACTAGCGGGGGGGCCGTACGAG.

About this clone: The read stops 3 residues short of the end of the CDR3; the missing end is completed from the germline J gene. This chain connects TRBV19 to TRBJ1-5; TRBD1 matches at 8 bases. With 0 bases clipped from V and 9 bases from J, the junction kept 16 bases outside the gene matches. This CDR3 comprises 18 residues. Germline V lookup: CDR1 LNHDA, CDR2 SQIVND (reference sequence). The CDR3 spells CASSIDRGGDRHQSPQHF. The part of the CDR3 DNA that was read is TGTGCCAGTAGTATAGATAGGGGGGGGGACAGGCATCAATCGCCC.

As for this clone: Read sequence stops 3 residues before the CDR3 end, and the germline J gene provides the missing end. The chain is built from TRBV20-1 and TRBJ1-2, with D possibly matching TRBD1 (5 bases). Trimming pared 5 bases from V and 1 base from J, leaving 20 bases between. This CDR3 spans 16 amino acids. The germline V gene encodes CDR1 DFQATT and CDR2 SNEGSKA (reference sequence). Here the CDR3 reads CSAPRGIQLDNYGYTF. The sequenced part of the CDR3 DNA is TGCAGTGCTCCCCGGGGGATCCAACTTGATAACTATGGC.

A note on this clone: The read gets to within 3 residues of the CDR3 end, and the germline J gene fills in the rest. The rearrangement joins TRBV27 to TRBJ1-1, with 7 nucleotides matching TRBD1. The CDR3 is made up of 14 amino acids. In germline, CDR1 is MNHEY, CDR2 SMNVEV (reference sequence). J lost 1 base, V lost 9 bases, and 8 bases had no gene match. CDR3 DNA, as far as it was read: TGTGCCAGTAGAGCCGGGACAGCGAACACTGAA. The encoded protein is CASRAGTANTE. The whole CDR3 region reads CASRAGTANTEAFF.

This CDR3 is CASSIGQGFRSAQYF. CDR3 DNA, as far as it was read: TGTGCCAGTAGTATCGGACAGGGCTTTCGTTCTGCG. The chain employs TRBV19 and TRBJ2-3, with 8 bases lining up with TRBD1. With the read ending 3 residues before the CDR3 end, the germline J gene is used to fill in that end. CDR1 is LNHDA and CDR2 is SQIVND in the germline V gene (reference sequence). This CDR3 region has 15 residues.

Remarks on this clone: The read ends 3 residues shy of where the CDR3 ends; the end is completed using the germline J gene. This chain joins TRBV7-2 and TRBJ2-2; 9 bases map to TRBD1. The CDR3 extends over 15 amino acids. The V gene's germline CDR1 is SGHTA and CDR2 FQGNSA. The trim removed 6 bases at V and 6 bases at J, leaving 8 bases unmatched. The CDR3 reads CASRPGTGFSGELFF. CDR3 bases read: TGTGCCAGCAGACCCGGGACAGGGTTTTCCGGGGAG.

With regard to this clone: The read terminates 3 residues before the CDR3 end, so the remaining end is supplied by the germline J gene. The V gene is TRBV20-1, the J gene TRBJ2-5, with 13 bases lining up with TRBD2. CDR3 length equals 16 residues. J was trimmed by 0 bases and V by 6 bases; bases with no gene match: 7. Germline-derived CDR1 and CDR2 are DFQATT and SNEGSKA (reference sequence). Incomplete CDR3 DNA: TGCAGTGCGTTCCCGGGACTAGCGGGGTACCAAGAGACC. It codes for CSAFPGLAGYQET. The full CDR3 protein reads CSAFPGLAGYQETQYF.

For this clone: The read terminates 3 residues before the CDR3 end, so the remaining end is supplied by the germline J gene. The chain is built from TRBV5-1 and TRBJ1-6; possible D gene TRBD1, 5 bases. This CDR3 is built from 16 residues. Trimming pared 1 base from V and 5 bases from J, leaving 13 bases between. The V gene's germline CDR1 is SGHRS and CDR2 YFSETQ. The DNA read from the CDR3 is TGCGCCAGCAGCTTGAAGGCAGGGTTGAATAATTCACCC. Its protein is CASSLKAGLNNSP. The entire CDR3 protein is CASSLKAGLNNSPLHF.

The CDR3 region is CASSQGGPELNTEAFF. The sequenced part of the CDR3 DNA is TGTGCCAGCAGCCAGGGGGGGCCTGAATTGAACACTGAA. This sequence joins TRBV14 and TRBJ1-1, with a possible D match to TRBD1 (6 bases). The CDR3 extends 3 residues past the end of the read, so its final part is completed from the germline J gene. The CDR3 contains 16 residues. The germline V gene has CDR1 SGHDN and CDR2 FVKESK. V was clipped by 3 bases and J by 0 bases, with 14 bases between them.

For this clone: The sequence runs out 3 residues before the end of the CDR3; the remainder is reconstructed from the germline J gene. This sequence joins TRBV7-6 and TRBJ2-3; no reliable D call. Per the germline V gene, CDR1 is SGHVS and CDR2 is FNYEAQ. The CDR3 is made up of 11 amino acids. The CDR3 bases that were read are TGTGCCAGCAGCAGCCAAGAGACG. This translates into CASSSQET. The CDR3 in full is CASSSQETQYF.

In regard to this clone: The missing CDR3 end, 3 residues past where the read stops, is filled in from the germline J gene. The chain has TRBV28 and TRBJ2-2; 16 positions match TRBD2. This CDR3 contains 13 residues. Germline V lookup: CDR1 MDHEN, CDR2 SYDVKM. After removal of 10 bases from V and 10 bases from J, the junction contained 3 bases not matched to a gene. CDR3 bases read: TGTGCCACGGGACTAGCGGGGGGGCCGGAG. Its translation: CATGLAGGPE. The entire CDR3 sequence reads CATGLAGGPELFF.

A word on this clone: The CDR3 end falls 3 residues outside the read, so it is completed with the germline J gene. V usage is TRBV20-1 and J usage is TRBJ2-3; TRBD2 is a possible D gene (5 bases). Germline V gene data show CDR1 as DFQATT and CDR2 as SNEGSKA (reference sequence). The CDR3 consists of 17 residues. CDR3 DNA, as far as it was read: TGCAGTGCTAAGGGCACCGGGCGGGCCGACTTCACGGAGACG. This codes for CSAKGTGRADFTET. The whole CDR3 sequence reads CSAKGTGRADFTETQYF.

Worth noting for this clone: The sequence runs out 3 residues before the end of the CDR3; the remainder is reconstructed from the germline J gene. The chain employs TRBV23-1 and TRBJ2-7; 8 nucleotides agree with TRBD1. TRBV23-1 is sorted into the ORF group, with uncertain function. This CDR3 spans 17 amino acids. The ends lost 8 bases at V and 4 bases at J; junction bases unmatched: 19. The sequenced part of the CDR3 DNA is TGCGCCAGCGGACGTCCAAAAGGATACAGGGGGATGTACGAG. It specifies CASGRPKGYRGMYE. Given in full, the CDR3 is CASGRPKGYRGMYEQYF.

On this clone itself: The read finishes 3 residues shy of the CDR3 end, and the germline J gene is used to complete it. The V and J genes are TRBV30 and TRBJ2-4; D unresolved. The CDR3 sequence is 12 residues long. Germline values: CDR1 GTSNPN, CDR2 SVGIG (reference sequence). Trimming left V 0 bases short and J 6 bases short, with 6 bases between. The CDR3 sequence is CAWSVGGNIQYF. The part of the CDR3 DNA that was read is TGTGCCTGGAGTGTCGGTGGAAACATT. The full variable domain, with the rest looked up from reference TRBV30 and TRBJ2-4, is SQTIHQWPATLVQPVGSPLSLECTVEGTSNPNLYWYRQAAGRGLQLLFYSVGIGQISSEVPQNLSASRPQDRQFILSSKKLLLSDSGFYLCAWSVGGNIQYFGAGTRLSVL.

Note on this clone: The read ends 3 residues before the CDR3 terminus; that terminus is restored from the germline J gene. The rearrangement joins TRBV5-6 to TRBJ2-5; no clear D. Trimming pared 4 bases from V and 5 bases from J, leaving 6 bases between. In germline, CDR1 is SGHDT, CDR2 YYEEEE. This CDR3 is built from 11 residues. CDR3 DNA (partial): TGTGCCAGCAGCGTACAGGAGACC. Amino acid sequence: CASSVQET. The entire CDR3 is CASSVQETQYF.

On this clone: The read gets to within 3 residues of the CDR3 end, and the germline J gene fills in the rest. The gene calls are TRBV13 and TRBJ1-3; D is unclear. The CDR3 has 12 amino acids. V lost 3 bases and J lost 4, with 4 bases in between. Germline values: CDR1 PRHDT, CDR2 FYEKMQ (reference sequence). The CDR3 is CASSFVGNTIYF. Partial CDR3 DNA: TGTGCCAGCAGCTTCGTGGGAAACACC. The full variable domain, its missing parts supplied by reference TRBV13 and TRBJ1-3, is AAGVIQSPRHLIKEKRETATLKCYPIPRHDTVYWYQQGPGQDPQFLISFYEKMQSDKGSIPDRFSAQQFSDYHSELNMSSLELGDSALYFCASSFVGNTIYFGEGSWLTVV.

As to this clone: The CDR3 is cut off 3 residues early in the read; its end comes from the germline J gene. The chain employs TRBV12-5 and TRBJ2-4; possible D gene TRBD1, 6 bases. The CDR3 has 14 amino acids. Germline CDR1 reads LGHNT; CDR2 reads FRNRAP. V gave up 4 bases and J gave up 6 bases, with 13 bases separating them. The part of the CDR3 DNA that was read is TGTGCTAGTGGTTGGGGGATACAGGGAAACATT. This translates into CASGWGIQGNI. The complete CDR3 protein is CASGWGIQGNIQYF.

About this clone itself: The read finishes 3 residues shy of the CDR3 end, and the germline J gene is used to complete it. The chain joins TRBV2 to TRBJ1-1; TRBD1 might be the D (6 bases). CDR1 is SNHLY, CDR2 FYNNEI, per germline. V was trimmed by 6 bases and J by 7 bases, leaving 6 bases between them. This CDR3 spans 10 amino acids. CDR3 sequence reads: CASRDSEAFF. The CDR3 bases that were read are TGTGCCAGCAGGGACAGTGAA. The full variable domain, its missing parts supplied by reference TRBV2 and TRBJ1-1, is EPEVTQTPSHQVTQMGQEVILRCVPISNHLYFYWYRQILGQKVEFLVSFYNNEISEKSEIFDDQFSVERPDGSNFTLKIRSTKLEDSAMYFCASRDSEAFFGQGTRLTVV.